This TCR beta chain was identified in a study of shared clonotypes between healthy human individuals. The study's findings and limits: Depth of sequencing was expected to influence donor clonotype sharing.

V lost 3 bases and J lost 2, with 7 bases in between. This CDR3 contains 13 residues. Germline V CDR1 and CDR2: PRHDT, FYEKMQ (reference sequence). This clone showed up just a few times. Its antigen remains unidentified. Clones were sequenced by immunoSEQ multiplex PCR, and TCRdb holds only the in-frame ones, with some missing. The profile covers about 1 million clones, with about 77% appearing a single time and over 1.3% taken by the ten largest. This sequence originates from a man in his late teens or twenties in good health. This rearrangement joins TRBV13 to TRBJ2-5; no clear D gene. What was sequenced was memory CD4+ T cells sorted from blood. Stated subset: CD45RA-negative fraction. The CDR3 here is CASSFGVQETQYF. CDR3 DNA sequence: TGTGCCAGCAGCTTCGGAGTTCAAGAGACCCAGTACTTC.